This T cell receptor beta chain was documented in a study of T cell responses to AZD1222 COVID-19 vaccine. Study-wide points: Spike-specific TCR breadth and depth went up after people got two AZD1222 doses. Regions 160-218 and 743-854 dominated among vaccine-associated CD4 TCRs spanning spike.

As concerns this clone: Antigen unknown.

Profiling relied on immunoSEQ multiplex PCR, and the TCRdb table lists in-frame clones only, not all of them. The table shows roughly 120,000 clones, with roughly nine tenths occurring only once. V was pared by 4 bases and J by 0 bases, with 13 bases between. Germline lookup yields CDR1 SQVTM and CDR2 ANQGSEA. The CDR3 sequence is 15 residues long. This specimen was peripheral blood, taken on day 0 of AZD1222 vaccination. The V call is TRBV29-1, the J call TRBJ2-1; D remains unclear. This sequence was found in an adult in good health. As DNA, the CDR3 is TGCAGCGTTGTGGCAGCGAAGAGCTCCTACAATGAGCAGTTCTTC. Amino acid sequence: CSVVAAKSSYNEQFF.